These 14 T cell receptor beta chains were all obtained from the same sample, sequenced in a study of blood T cell repertoires in COVID-19. The protocol was immunoSEQ multiplex PCR, while the TCRdb copy is restricted to in-frame clones and leaves out a portion. The sample holds fewer than 85,000 clones, 85% to 90% seen once. Sequencing was done on a sample of peripheral blood. These receptor sequences come from a man between 50 and 59 years old with active COVID-19.

Only one count was recorded for this clone. The chain has TRBV18 and TRBJ1-4, with D unclear. CDR3 length: 14 amino acids. Germline CDR1 and CDR2: KGHSH and LQKENI. V lost 6 bases and J 3 bases, leaving 11 bases between the germline ends. The CDR3 nucleotides are TGTGCCAGCTCTCCGACGGAGCCTAATGAAAAACTGTTTTTT. It is translated as CASSPTEPNEKLFF.

This sequence joins TRBV6-5 and TRBJ1-5; TRBD1 agrees at 9 bases. The CDR3 spans 14 residues. The V segment lost 5 bases and the J segment 5 bases; nucleotides outside the gene matches: 4. Per the germline V gene, CDR1 is MNHEY and CDR2 is SVGAGI. The CDR3 DNA is TGTGCCAGCAGTCCTGGGACAGGGCATCAGCCCCAGCATTTT. Translation gives CASSPGTGHQPQHF.

Worth noting for this clone: The junction departs from the called germline gene at one end, perhaps through a read error. This rearrangement joins TRBV7-2 to TRBJ2-7, with TRBD1 identical over 12 bases. The CDR3 length is 15 residues. CDR1 and CDR2 (germline): SGHTA, FQGNSA. The CDR3 DNA follows: TGTGCCAGCAGCCCAGGGACAGGGGGCTCCCACGAGCAGTACTTC. Amino acid sequence: CASSPGTGGSHEQYF.

This chain joins TRBV6-5 and TRBJ1-5, with 7 bases aligning to TRBD1. After removal of 6 bases from V and 0 bases from J, the junction contained 5 bases not matched to a gene. The CDR3 has 15 amino acids. Germline lookup yields CDR1 MNHEY and CDR2 SVGAGI. This CDR3 is CASREGQISNQPQHF. DNA of the CDR3: TGTGCCAGCAGGGAGGGACAGATTAGCAATCAGCCCCAGCATTTT.

The V call is TRBV29-1, the J call TRBJ1-1; D unclear. The V end was cut by 7 bases, the J end by 2 bases, with 17 bases between. CDR1 is SQVTM and CDR2 is ANQGSEA in the germline V gene. The CDR3 sequence is 14 residues long. The CDR3 region is CSGGGGERNTEAFF. CDR3 in DNA: TGCAGCGGTGGAGGTGGAGAGAGAAACACTGAAGCTTTCTTT. Drawing the rest from reference TRBV29-1 and TRBJ1-1, the complete variable domain is SAVISQKPSRDICQRGTSLTIQCQVDSQVTMMFWYRQQPGQSLTLIATANQGSEATYESGFVIDKFPISRPNLTFSTLTVSNMSPEDSSIYLCSGGGGERNTEAFFGQGTRLTVV.

This clone was observed once. This chain joins TRBV28 and TRBJ2-3; 10 bases fit TRBD1. Germline V lookup: CDR1 MDHEN, CDR2 SYDVKM. The trim removed 11 bases at V and 3 bases at J, leaving 8 bases unmatched. The CDR3 covers 14 residues. In nucleotides, the CDR3 is TGTGCCGCCCCCCCGGGACAGGGGACAGATACGCAGTATTTT. Protein sequence: CAAPPGQGTDTQYF.

V and J are TRBV11-2 and TRBJ1-5; D is perhaps TRBD1 (6 bases). CDR1 and CDR2 (germline): SGHAT, FQNNGV. Trimming left V 0 bases short and J 5 bases short, with 8 bases between. This CDR3 is 14 amino acids long. Here the CDR3 reads CASSLDGGDQPQHF. The CDR3 region has the DNA TGTGCCAGCAGCTTAGATGGGGGCGATCAGCCCCAGCATTTT.

A note on this clone: Other nucleotide sequences in the sample specify the same CDR3. The chain has TRBV19 and TRBJ1-2, with 7 bases fitting TRBD1. The CDR3 extends over 12 amino acids. Germline trimming cut 5 bases from V and 5 bases from J; bases unmatched to any gene: 2. CDR1 is LNHDA and CDR2 is SQIVND in the germline V gene (reference sequence). CDR3 protein: CASSRQGYGYTF. The CDR3 nucleotides read TGTGCCAGTAGTCGACAGGGATATGGCTACACCTTC.

This chain uses TRBV9 with TRBJ2-7; a weak D match, TRBD1 (9 bases). The CDR3 totals 18 residues. The germline CDR1 and CDR2 sequences are SGDLS and YYNGEE. Trimming removed 0 bases at V and 4 bases at J, with 23 bases between. This CDR3 is CASSVGDRAGTRSYEQYF. The CDR3 coding sequence is TGTGCCAGCAGCGTAGGGGACAGGGCCGGGACTAGAAGTTACGAGCAGTACTTC.

The V gene is TRBV16, the J gene TRBJ1-5; 7 bases align to TRBD1. The CDR3 covers 18 residues. The germline V gene has CDR1 KGHSY and CDR2 FQNENV. J gave up 6 bases and V 0 bases, and 14 bases lay outside the gene matches. CDR3 loop: CASSQSEGDRAGSQPQHF. CDR3 DNA sequence: TGTGCCAGCAGCCAATCGGAAGGAGACAGGGCTGGAAGTCAGCCCCAGCATTTT.

The chain combines TRBV9 with TRBJ1-2, with 9 bases fitting TRBD1. Germline V gene data show CDR1 as SGDLS and CDR2 as YYNGEE. The V segment lost 4 bases and the J segment 5 bases; nucleotides outside the gene matches: 6. The CDR3 spans 14 residues. The CDR3 loop reads CASSSTTGGYGYTF. CDR3 sequence (DNA): TGTGCCAGCAGCTCGACGACAGGGGGGTATGGCTACACCTTC.

The rearrangement links TRBV2 to TRBJ1-4, with D uncertain. The CDR3 sequence is 14 residues long. Germline V gives CDR1 SNHLY, CDR2 FYNNEI. V lost 6 bases and J 0 bases, leaving 8 bases between the germline ends. CDR3 nucleotide sequence: TGTGCCAGCAGGACGACTTCAACTAATGAAAAACTGTTTTTT. This encodes CASRTTSTNEKLFF.

The V and J genes are TRBV5-1 and TRBJ2-6; tentative D call: TRBD1 (5 bases). CDR3 size: 16 residues. V lost 2 bases to trimming and J lost 1 base, with 10 bases between them. Germline V gives CDR1 SGHRS, CDR2 YFSETQ. The CDR3 loop reads CASSLTGGSGANVLTF. The CDR3 DNA follows: TGCGCCAGCAGCTTAACAGGCGGTTCTGGGGCCAACGTCCTGACTTTC.

The V call is TRBV30, the J call TRBJ2-6, with D perhaps TRBD1 (5 bases). The CDR3 extends over 17 amino acids. With 0 bases removed from V and 1 base from J, the gap between germline ends came to 13 bases. CDR1 is GTSNPN, CDR2 SVGIG, per germline (reference sequence). The CDR3: CAWSVLRARSGANVLTF. CDR3 bases: TGTGCCTGGAGTGTACTCAGGGCCAGGTCTGGGGCCAACGTCCTGACTTTC. The full variable domain, with the rest looked up from reference TRBV30 and TRBJ2-6, is SQTIHQWPATLVQPVGSPLSLECTVEGTSNPNLYWYRQAAGRGLQLLFYSVGIGQISSEVPQNLSASRPQDRQFILSSKKLLLSDSGFYLCAWSVLRARSGANVLTFGAGSRLTVL.